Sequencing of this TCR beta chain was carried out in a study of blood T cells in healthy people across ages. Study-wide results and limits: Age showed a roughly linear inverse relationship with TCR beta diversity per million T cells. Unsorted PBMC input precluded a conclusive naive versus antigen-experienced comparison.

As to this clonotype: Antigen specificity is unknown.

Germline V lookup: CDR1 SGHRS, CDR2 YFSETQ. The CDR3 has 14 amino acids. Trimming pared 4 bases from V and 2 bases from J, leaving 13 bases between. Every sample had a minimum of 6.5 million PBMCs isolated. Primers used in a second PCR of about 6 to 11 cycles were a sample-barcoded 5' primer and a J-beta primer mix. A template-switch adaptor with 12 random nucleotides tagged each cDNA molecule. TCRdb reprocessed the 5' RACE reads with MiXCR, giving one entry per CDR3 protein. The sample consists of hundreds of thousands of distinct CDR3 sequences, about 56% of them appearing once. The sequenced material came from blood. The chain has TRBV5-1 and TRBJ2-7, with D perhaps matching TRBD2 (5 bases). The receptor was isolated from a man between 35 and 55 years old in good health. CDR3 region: CASSEGPATYEQYF. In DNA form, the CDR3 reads TGCGCCAGCAGCGAGGGCCCCGCCACCTACGAGCAGTACTTC.